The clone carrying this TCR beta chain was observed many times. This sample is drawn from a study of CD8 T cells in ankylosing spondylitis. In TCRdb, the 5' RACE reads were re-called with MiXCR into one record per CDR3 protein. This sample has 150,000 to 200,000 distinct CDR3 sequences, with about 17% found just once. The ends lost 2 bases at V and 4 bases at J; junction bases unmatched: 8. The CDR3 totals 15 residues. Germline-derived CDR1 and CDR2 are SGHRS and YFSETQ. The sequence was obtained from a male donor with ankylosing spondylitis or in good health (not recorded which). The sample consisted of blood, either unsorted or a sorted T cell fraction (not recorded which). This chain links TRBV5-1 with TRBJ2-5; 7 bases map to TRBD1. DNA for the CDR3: TGCGCCAGCAGCTTCGGCAGGGGGTCCGGAGAGACCCAGTACTTC. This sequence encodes CASSFGRGSGETQYF.